Below are 13 T cell receptor beta chains sequenced from a single sample in a study of blood T cells in healthy people across ages. Primers used in a second PCR of about 6 to 11 cycles were a sample-barcoded 5' primer and a J-beta primer mix. MiXCR, applied by TCRdb to the 5' RACE reads, yields one record per CDR3 protein. The data show about 970,000 distinct CDR3 sequences, roughly 47% seen once. The sequenced material came from blood. Receptor source: a woman in her sixties in good health.

This clonotype turned up a few times. A single base separates this from a much larger clone, so it may be a read error. The rearrangement uses TRBV29-1 and TRBJ2-7; 12 bases align to TRBD2. Germline trimming cut 7 bases from V and 7 bases from J; bases unmatched to any gene: 8. Germline V gene sequence: CDR1 SQVTM, CDR2 ANQGSEA. The CDR3 sequence is 13 residues long. This CDR3 reads CSGGLAGYNEQYF. In DNA, the CDR3 is TGCAGCGGAGGACTAGCGGGGTACAATGAGCAGTACTTC.

V and J are TRBV9 and TRBJ2-3, with 7 bases lining up with TRBD1. The V gene end was trimmed by 0 bases and the J gene end by 2 bases; junction bases not matched to a gene: 6. The CDR3 totals 16 residues. The V gene's germline CDR1 is SGDLS and CDR2 YYNGEE. CDR3 in amino acids: CASSVGTGANTDTQYF. As DNA, the CDR3 is TGTGCCAGCAGCGTAGGAACAGGGGCGAACACAGATACGCAGTATTTT.

The J gene is TRBJ1-4, the V gene TRBV12-3 or TRBV12-4, with 9 bases identical to TRBD1. The CDR3 loop spans 15 amino acids. Losses at the gene ends were 6 bases for V and 7 bases for J; bases not matched to a gene: 9. The CDR3 nucleotides read TGTGCCAGCAGCCCCGGGACAGGGAGGGGTGAAAAACTGTTTTTT. It encodes CASSPGTGRGEKLFF.

V gene TRBV2 combines with J gene TRBJ2-1; 9 bases agree with TRBD1. The V segment lost 7 bases and the J segment 8 bases; nucleotides outside the gene matches: 6. CDR1 is SNHLY and CDR2 is FYNNEI in the germline V gene. The CDR3 has 13 residues. CDR3 in amino acids: CASNLDRGYEQFF. CDR3 sequence (DNA): TGTGCCAGCAATTTGGACAGGGGATATGAGCAGTTCTTC.

The CDR3 nucleotides are TGTGCCAGCAGCCCGTCGGCCGGGACTGCAGTCTACAATGAGCAGTTCTTC. Amino acids: CASSPSAGTAVYNEQFF. The chain joins TRBV7-8 to TRBJ2-1; D is possibly TRBD2 (6 bases). This CDR3 is 17 amino acids long. Deletions cut 5 bases from V and 3 bases from J, with 20 bases between. Germline CDR1 SGHVS, CDR2 FQNEAQ.

This clonotype was counted a few times. This rearrangement joins TRBV15 to TRBJ2-7, with TRBD2 matching over 11 bases. CDR1 is LNHNV, CDR2 YYDKDF, per germline (reference sequence). The CDR3 runs to 16 residues. After removal of 0 bases from V and 2 bases from J, the junction contained 3 bases not matched to a gene. CDR3 region: CATSRERLAGTYEQYF. The CDR3 nucleotides are TGTGCCACCAGCAGAGAAAGACTAGCGGGGACCTACGAGCAGTACTTC.

This clonotype showed up just a few times. The V call is TRBV29-1, the J call TRBJ2-3; 10 bases agree with TRBD2. CDR3 size: 16 residues. The germline CDR1 and CDR2 sequences are SQVTM and ANQGSEA. J lost 5 bases, V lost 8 bases, and 16 bases had no gene match. CDR3 coding DNA: TGCAGCCTCGTTGGTGGTTCTAGCGGGAGTGGAGATACGCAGTATTTT. The encoded protein is CSLVGGSSGSGDTQYF.

This clonotype has only a few counts. This chain links TRBV7-2 with TRBJ2-7; TRBD1 might be the D (6 bases). This CDR3 comprises 14 residues. Trimming pared 6 bases from V and 0 bases from J, leaving 12 bases between. The germline V gene has CDR1 SGHTA and CDR2 FQGNSA. The CDR3 sequence is CASRQTGSSYEQYF. CDR3 DNA: TGTGCCAGCAGACAAACAGGGAGCTCCTACGAGCAGTACTTC.

The rearrangement uses TRBV27 and TRBJ2-3; D might be TRBD1 or TRBD2, each matching 5 bases. With 3 bases removed from V and 6 bases from J, the gap between germline ends came to 19 bases. CDR1 MNHEY and CDR2 SMNVEV come from the germline V gene (reference sequence). The CDR3 has 16 residues. CDR3 loop: CASSFSGTDSGDTQYF. CDR3 bases: TGTGCCAGCAGTTTTTCTGGGACGGATTCGGGGGATACGCAGTATTTT.

The chain combines TRBV2 with TRBJ2-7, with a possible D match to TRBD2 (6 bases). The CDR3 has 12 residues. Germline V gene lookup returns CDR1 SNHLY and CDR2 FYNNEI. Trimming stripped 9 bases from V and 4 bases from J, with 13 bases between. CDR3 bases: TGTGCCAGGTCCGGGGGTGGTTACGAGCAGTACTTC. Protein: CARSGGGYEQYF.

Turning to this clonotype: The junction shows a germline mismatch at one end, possibly a read error. The chain employs TRBV28 and TRBJ2-4; D is unresolved. This CDR3 contains 13 residues. CDR1 is MDHEN and CDR2 is SYDVKM in the germline V gene. The CDR3 nucleotides read TGTGCCAGCCAGAACTTAGCCAAAAACATCCAGTACTTC. Its translation is CASQNLAKNIQYF.

This clonotype was found once. The chain couples TRBV12-3 or TRBV12-4 to TRBJ2-1; 10 nucleotides match TRBD1. The CDR3 runs to 16 residues. Trimming at V came to 6 bases and at J to 6 bases, leaving 11 bases not matched to a gene. The CDR3 region is CASSPREGQGLNEQFF. In DNA, the CDR3 is TGTGCCAGCAGCCCCCGGGAGGGACAGGGGCTCAATGAGCAGTTCTTC.

V gene TRBV20-1 combines with J gene TRBJ2-5; 8 bases line up with TRBD2. V lost 0 bases, J lost 11 bases, and 14 bases stayed unmatched. Germline V CDR1 and CDR2: DFQATT, SNEGSKA (reference sequence). This CDR3 contains 15 residues. CDR3 nucleotide sequence: TGCAGTGCTAGAGATGCCAGCGGGAGTAGGAATGAGCAGTACTTC. This codes for CSARDASGSRNEQYF.